This TCR beta chain was sequenced during a study of cytomegalovirus exposure and HLA in healthy donors. About the study: Within an early data release were about 90 million unique TCRs drawn from HLA-typed donors.

Study-level results: Excluded were some V segments that proved indistinguishable, including TRBV6-2 and TRBV6-3. Highly shared sequence variants in one cluster were likely a sequencing artifact. In a later analysis, productive TCRs from donors in an Asian-associated ancestry cluster reportedly carried fewer N-insertions than the cohort mean.

Concerning this clone: Its antigen is undetermined.

CDR3 length: 15 amino acids. Germline V CDR1 and CDR2: LNHDA, SQIVND (reference sequence). Trimming removed 3 bases at V and 3 bases at J, with 12 bases between. 60 Vbeta and 13 Jbeta primers were used in PCR. TCRdb keeps only in-frame clones here, not all; method: immunoSEQ multiplex PCR. Among nearly 100,000 clones listed, 76% were seen once. This sequence was found in a woman aged 60-75 years in good health and CMV-seropositive. Sequencing was carried out using PBMCs. The chain employs TRBV19 and TRBJ1-5, with a weak D call TRBD1 (5 bases). The CDR3 DNA sequence: TGTGCCAGTAGTATTGGAGGGACTCCCAATCAGCCCCAGCATTTT. Translating it yields CASSIGGTPNQPQHF.